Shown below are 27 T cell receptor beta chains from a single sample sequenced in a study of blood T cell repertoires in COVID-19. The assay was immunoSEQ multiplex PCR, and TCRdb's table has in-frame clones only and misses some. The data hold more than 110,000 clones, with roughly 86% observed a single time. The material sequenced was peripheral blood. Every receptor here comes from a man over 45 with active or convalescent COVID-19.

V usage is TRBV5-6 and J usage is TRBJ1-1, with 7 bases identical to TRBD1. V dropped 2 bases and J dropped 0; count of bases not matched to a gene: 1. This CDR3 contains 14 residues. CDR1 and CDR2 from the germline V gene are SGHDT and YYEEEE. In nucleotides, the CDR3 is TGTGCCAGCAGCTTCGGGACAGTGAACACTGAAGCTTTCTTT. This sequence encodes CASSFGTVNTEAFF.

The CDR3 protein is CASSQHHSGNFRNEQFF. CDR3 DNA: TGTGCCAGCAGCCAACATCATAGCGGAAACTTCCGGAATGAGCAGTTCTTC. The V gene is TRBV3-1 (or the pseudogene TRBV3-2), the J gene TRBJ2-1, with a tentative D call TRBD2 (6 bases). The germline gives CDR1 LGHDT, CDR2 YNNKEL (reference sequence). The CDR3 has 17 residues. Trimming removed 2 bases from V and 7 bases from J, with 21 bases in between.

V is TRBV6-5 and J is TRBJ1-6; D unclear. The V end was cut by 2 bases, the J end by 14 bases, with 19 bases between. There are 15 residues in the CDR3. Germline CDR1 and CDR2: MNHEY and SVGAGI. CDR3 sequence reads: CASSYQGLDNWALHF. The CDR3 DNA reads TGTGCCAGCAGTTACCAAGGACTTGATAATTGGGCCCTCCACTTT.

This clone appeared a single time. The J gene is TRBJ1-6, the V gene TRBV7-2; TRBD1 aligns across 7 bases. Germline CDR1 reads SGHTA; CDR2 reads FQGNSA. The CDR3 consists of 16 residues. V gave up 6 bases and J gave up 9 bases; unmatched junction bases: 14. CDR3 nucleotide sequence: TGTGCCAGCAGATCCGACAGGGAACTGGTCGGTTCACCCCTCCACTTT. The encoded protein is CASRSDRELVGSPLHF.

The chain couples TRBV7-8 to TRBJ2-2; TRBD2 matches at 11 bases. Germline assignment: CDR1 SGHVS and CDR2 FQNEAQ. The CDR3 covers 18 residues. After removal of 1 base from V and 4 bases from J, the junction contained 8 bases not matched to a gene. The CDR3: CASSLVTSGSAGTGELFF. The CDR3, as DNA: TGTGCCAGCAGCTTAGTTACTAGCGGGAGTGCGGGCACCGGGGAGCTGTTTTTT. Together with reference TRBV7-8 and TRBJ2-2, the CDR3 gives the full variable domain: GAGVSQSPRYKVAKRGQDVALRCDPISGHVSLFWYQQALGQGPEFLTYFQNEAQLDKSGLPSDRFFAERPEGSVSTLKIQRTQQEDSAVYLCASSLVTSGSAGTGELFFGEGSRLTVL.

CDR3: CASSWTGTGSYNEQFF. The CDR3 coding sequence is TGCGCCAGCAGCTGGACCGGGACAGGGTCCTACAATGAGCAGTTCTTC. V and J are TRBV5-1 and TRBJ2-1; the match to TRBD1 covers 9 bases. Germline V gene sequence: CDR1 SGHRS, CDR2 YFSETQ. V gave up 3 bases and J gave up 1 base; unmatched junction bases: 5. This CDR3 comprises 16 residues.

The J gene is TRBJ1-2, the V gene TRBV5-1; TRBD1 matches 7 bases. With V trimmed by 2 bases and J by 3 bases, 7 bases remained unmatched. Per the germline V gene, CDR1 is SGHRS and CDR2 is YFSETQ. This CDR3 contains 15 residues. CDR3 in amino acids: CASSFNTQGDYGYTF. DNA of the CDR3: TGCGCCAGCAGCTTTAATACTCAGGGGGACTATGGCTACACCTTC.

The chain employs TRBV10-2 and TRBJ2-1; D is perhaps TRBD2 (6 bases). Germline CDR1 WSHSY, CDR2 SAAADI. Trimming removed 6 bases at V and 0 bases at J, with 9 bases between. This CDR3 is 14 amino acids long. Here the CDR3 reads CASSTSSSYNEQFF. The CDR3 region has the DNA TGCGCCAGCAGCACTAGCAGCTCCTACAATGAGCAGTTCTTC.

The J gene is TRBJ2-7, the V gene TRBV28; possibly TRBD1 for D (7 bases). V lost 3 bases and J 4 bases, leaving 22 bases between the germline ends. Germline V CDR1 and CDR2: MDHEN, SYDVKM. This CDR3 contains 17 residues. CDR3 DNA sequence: TGTGCCAGCAGTTTGGCCGGCGGAGGGGGCTTGTCGTACGAGCAGTACTTC. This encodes CASSLAGGGGLSYEQYF.

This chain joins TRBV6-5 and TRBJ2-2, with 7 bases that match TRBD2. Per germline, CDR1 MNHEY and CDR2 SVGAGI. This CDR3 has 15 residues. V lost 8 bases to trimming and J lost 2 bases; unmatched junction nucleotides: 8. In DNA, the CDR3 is TGTGCCAGCGCCACGCGGGGGATAAACACCGGGGAGCTGTTTTTT. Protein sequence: CASATRGINTGELFF.

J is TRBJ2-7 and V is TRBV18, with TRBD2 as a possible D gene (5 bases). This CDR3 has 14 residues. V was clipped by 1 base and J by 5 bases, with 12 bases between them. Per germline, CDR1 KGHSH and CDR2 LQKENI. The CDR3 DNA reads TGTGCCAGCTCACCACAGGGTCCTAGCCACGAGCAGTACTTC. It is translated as CASSPQGPSHEQYF. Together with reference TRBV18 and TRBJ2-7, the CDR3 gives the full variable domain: NAGVMQNPRHLVRRRGQEARLRCSPMKGHSHVYWYRQLPEEGLKFMVYLQKENIIDESGMPKERFSAEFPKEGPSILRIQQVVRGDSAAYFCASSPQGPSHEQYFGPGTRLTVT.

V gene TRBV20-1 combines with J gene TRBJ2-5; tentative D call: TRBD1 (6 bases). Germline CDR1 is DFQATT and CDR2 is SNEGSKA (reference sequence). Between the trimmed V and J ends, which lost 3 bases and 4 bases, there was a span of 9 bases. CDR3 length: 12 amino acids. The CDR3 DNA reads TGCAGTGCTAGTACAGGGATAGAGACCCAGTACTTC. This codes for CSASTGIETQYF.

The CDR3 sequence: CASSFDGGRYEQYF. The CDR3 nucleotides are TGTGCCAGCAGCTTCGACGGGGGTCGGTACGAGCAGTACTTC. The gene calls are TRBV7-9 and TRBJ2-7, with D maybe TRBD2 (6 bases). This CDR3 has 14 residues. V lost 3 bases to trimming and J lost 4 bases, with 13 bases between them. Germline V gives CDR1 SEHNR, CDR2 FQNEAQ (reference sequence).

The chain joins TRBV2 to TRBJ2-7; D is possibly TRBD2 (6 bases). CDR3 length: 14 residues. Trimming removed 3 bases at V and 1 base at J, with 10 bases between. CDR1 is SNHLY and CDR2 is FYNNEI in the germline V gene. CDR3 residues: CASSESGSSYEQYF. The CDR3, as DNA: TGTGCCAGCAGTGAGAGCGGGTCGTCCTACGAGCAGTACTTC. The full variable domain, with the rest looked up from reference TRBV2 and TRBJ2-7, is EPEVTQTPSHQVTQMGQEVILRCVPISNHLYFYWYRQILGQKVEFLVSFYNNEISEKSEIFDDQFSVERPDGSNFTLKIRSTKLEDSAMYFCASSESGSSYEQYFGPGTRLTVT.

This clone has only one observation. The CDR3 loop is CASRAIPNTGELFF. For the CDR3, the DNA is TGTGCCAGCAGGGCCATACCGAACACCGGGGAGCTGTTTTTT. V gene TRBV6-5 combines with J gene TRBJ2-2; no clear D. The CDR3 runs 14 residues. Trimming took off 6 bases at V and 0 bases at J, with 8 bases between the two ends. Germline lookup yields CDR1 MNHEY and CDR2 SVGAGI.

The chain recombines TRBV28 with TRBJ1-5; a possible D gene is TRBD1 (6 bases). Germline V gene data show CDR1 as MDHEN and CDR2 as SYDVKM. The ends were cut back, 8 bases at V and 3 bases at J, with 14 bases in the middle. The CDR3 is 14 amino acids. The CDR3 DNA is TGTGCCAGCGGTAACAGGGCCTCCAATCAGCCCCAGCATTTT. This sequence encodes CASGNRASNQPQHF.

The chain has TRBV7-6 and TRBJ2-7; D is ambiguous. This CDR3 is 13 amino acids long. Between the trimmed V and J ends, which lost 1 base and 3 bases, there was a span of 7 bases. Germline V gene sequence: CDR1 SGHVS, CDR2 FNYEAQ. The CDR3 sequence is CASSLGNNYEQYF. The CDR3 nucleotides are TGTGCCAGCAGCTTAGGTAACAACTACGAGCAGTACTTC. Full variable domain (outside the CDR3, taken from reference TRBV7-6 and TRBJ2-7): GAGVSQSPRYKVTKRGQDVALRCDPISGHVSLYWYRQALGQGPEFLTYFNYEAQQDKSGLPNDRFSAERPEGSISTLTIQRTEQRDSAMYRCASSLGNNYEQYFGPGTRLTVT.

The CDR3 DNA reads TGCGCCAGCAGCCAAGTTAGAGCGGGGAACACCGGGGAGCTGTTTTTT. This encodes CASSQVRAGNTGELFF. This rearrangement joins TRBV4-1 to TRBJ2-2, with D tentatively TRBD2 (6 bases). The CDR3 extends over 16 amino acids. V lost 1 base, J lost 1 base, and 10 bases lay in between. Germline assignment: CDR1 MGHRA and CDR2 YSYEKL.

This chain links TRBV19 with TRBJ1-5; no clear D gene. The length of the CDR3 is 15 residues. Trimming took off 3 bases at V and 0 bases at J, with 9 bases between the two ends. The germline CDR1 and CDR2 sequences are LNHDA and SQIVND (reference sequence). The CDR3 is CASSIGGYSNQPQHF. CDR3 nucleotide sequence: TGTGCCAGTAGTATCGGCGGTTATAGCAATCAGCCCCAGCATTTT.

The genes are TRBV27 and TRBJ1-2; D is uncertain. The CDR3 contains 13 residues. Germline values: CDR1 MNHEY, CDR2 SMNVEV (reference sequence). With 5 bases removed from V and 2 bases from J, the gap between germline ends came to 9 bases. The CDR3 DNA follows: TGTGCCAGCAGTCCGGACTTCAACTATGGCTACACCTTC. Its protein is CASSPDFNYGYTF.

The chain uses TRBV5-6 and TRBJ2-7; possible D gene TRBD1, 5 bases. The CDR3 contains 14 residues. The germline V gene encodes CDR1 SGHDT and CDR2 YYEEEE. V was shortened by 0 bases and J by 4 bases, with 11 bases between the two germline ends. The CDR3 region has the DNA TGTGCCAGCAGCTTGGTAGGGGTAGGATACGAGCAGTACTTC. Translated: CASSLVGVGYEQYF.

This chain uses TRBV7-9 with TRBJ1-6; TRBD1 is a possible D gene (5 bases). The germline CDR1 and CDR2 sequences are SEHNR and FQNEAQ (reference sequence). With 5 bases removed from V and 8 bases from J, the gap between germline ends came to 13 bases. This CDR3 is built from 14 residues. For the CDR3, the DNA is TGTGCCAGCAGCCCCAAGGGGAAGGATTCACCCCTCCACTTT. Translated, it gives CASSPKGKDSPLHF.

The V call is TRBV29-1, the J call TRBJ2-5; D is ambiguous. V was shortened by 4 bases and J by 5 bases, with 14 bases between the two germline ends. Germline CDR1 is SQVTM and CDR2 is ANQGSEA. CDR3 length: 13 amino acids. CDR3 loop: CSVARSYGETQYF. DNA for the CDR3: TGCAGCGTTGCCAGGTCATATGGGGAGACCCAGTACTTC.

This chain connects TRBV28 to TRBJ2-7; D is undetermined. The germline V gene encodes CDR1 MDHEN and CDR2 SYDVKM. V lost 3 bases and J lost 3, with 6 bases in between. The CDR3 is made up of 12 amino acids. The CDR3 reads CASSFEVYEQYF. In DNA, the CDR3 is TGTGCCAGCAGTTTCGAGGTCTACGAGCAGTACTTC. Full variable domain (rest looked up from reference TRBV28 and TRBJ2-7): DVKVTQSSRYLVKRTGEKVFLECVQDMDHENMFWYRQDPGLGLRLIYFSYDVKMKEKGDIPEGYSVSREKKERFSLILESASTNQTSMYLCASSFEVYEQYFGPGTRLTVT.

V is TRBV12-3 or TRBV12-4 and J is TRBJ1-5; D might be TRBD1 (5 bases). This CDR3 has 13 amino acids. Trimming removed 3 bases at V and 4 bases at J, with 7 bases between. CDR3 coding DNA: TGTGCCAGCAGTTTGACAGATAATCAGCCCCAGCATTTT. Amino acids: CASSLTDNQPQHF.

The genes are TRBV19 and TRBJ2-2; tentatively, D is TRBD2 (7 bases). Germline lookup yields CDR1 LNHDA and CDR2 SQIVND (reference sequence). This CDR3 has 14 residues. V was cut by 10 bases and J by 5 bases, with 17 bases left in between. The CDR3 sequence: CATEGGPITGELFF. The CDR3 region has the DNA TGTGCCACCGAGGGGGGGCCAATAACCGGGGAGCTGTTTTTT.

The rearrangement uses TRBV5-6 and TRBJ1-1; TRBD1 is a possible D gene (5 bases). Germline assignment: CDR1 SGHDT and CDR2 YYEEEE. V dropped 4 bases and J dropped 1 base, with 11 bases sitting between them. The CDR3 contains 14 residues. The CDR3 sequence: CASSKYDRNTEAFF. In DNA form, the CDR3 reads TGTGCCAGCAGCAAGTACGACAGGAACACTGAAGCTTTCTTT. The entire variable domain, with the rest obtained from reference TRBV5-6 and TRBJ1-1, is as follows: DAGVTQSPTHLIKTRGQQVTLRCSPKSGHDTVSWYQQALGQGPQFIFQYYEEEERQRGNFPDRFSGHQFPNYSSELNVNALLLGDSALYLCASSKYDRNTEAFFGQGTRLTVV.